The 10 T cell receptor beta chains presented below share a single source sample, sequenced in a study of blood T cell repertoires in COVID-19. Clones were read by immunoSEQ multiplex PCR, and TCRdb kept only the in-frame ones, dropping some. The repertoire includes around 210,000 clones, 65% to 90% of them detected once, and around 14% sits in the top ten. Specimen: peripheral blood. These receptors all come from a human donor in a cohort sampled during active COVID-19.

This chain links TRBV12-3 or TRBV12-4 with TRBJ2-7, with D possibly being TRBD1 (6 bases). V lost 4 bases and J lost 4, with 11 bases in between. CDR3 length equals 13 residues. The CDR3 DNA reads TGTGCCAGCAGTTATCTGGGGGCGTACGAGCAGTACTTC. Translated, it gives CASSYLGAYEQYF.

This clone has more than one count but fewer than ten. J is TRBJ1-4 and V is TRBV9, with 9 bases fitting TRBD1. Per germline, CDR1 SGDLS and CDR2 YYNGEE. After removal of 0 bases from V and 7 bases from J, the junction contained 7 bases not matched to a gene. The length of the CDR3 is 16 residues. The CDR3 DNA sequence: TGTGCCAGCAGCGTAGTAGCGGGACAGGGTCGTGAAAAACTGTTTTTT. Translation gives CASSVVAGQGREKLFF.

The CDR3 DNA reads as TGTGCCAGCCCCCCCTGCAGGGTCAGTCATTCACCCCTCCACTTT. Residues: CASPPCRVSHSPLHF. V and J are TRBV18 and TRBJ1-6; perhaps TRBD1 as D (5 bases). Trimming removed 8 bases from V and 8 bases from J, with 19 bases in between. The germline CDR1 and CDR2 sequences are KGHSH and LQKENI. The CDR3 sequence is 15 residues long.

This chain's CDR3 is CASTLGGTKWYGYTF. The CDR3 DNA reads as TGTGCCAGCACCCTAGGGGGGACTAAATGGTATGGCTACACCTTC. The chain combines TRBV28 with TRBJ1-2; perhaps TRBD1 as D (6 bases). The CDR3 spans 15 residues. The V end was cut by 7 bases, the J end by 5 bases, with 20 bases between. Looked up from germline, CDR1 is MDHEN and CDR2 is SYDVKM.

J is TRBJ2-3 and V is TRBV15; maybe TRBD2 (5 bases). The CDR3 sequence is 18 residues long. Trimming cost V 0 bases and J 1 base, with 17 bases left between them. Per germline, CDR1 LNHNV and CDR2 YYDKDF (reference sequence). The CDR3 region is CATSRDPPGSGRTDTQYF. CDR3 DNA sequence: TGTGCCACCAGCAGAGATCCCCCGGGGAGCGGCCGCACAGATACGCAGTATTTT.

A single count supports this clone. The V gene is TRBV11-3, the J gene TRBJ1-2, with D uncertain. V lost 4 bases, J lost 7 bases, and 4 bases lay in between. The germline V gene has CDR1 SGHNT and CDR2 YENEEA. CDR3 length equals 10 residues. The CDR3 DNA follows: TGTGCCAGCAGCTCCCGTGGCTACACCTTC. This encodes CASSSRGYTF.

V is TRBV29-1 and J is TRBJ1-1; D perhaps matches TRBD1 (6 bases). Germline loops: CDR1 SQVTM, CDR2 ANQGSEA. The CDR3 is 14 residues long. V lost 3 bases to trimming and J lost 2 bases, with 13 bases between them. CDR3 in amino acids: CSVDTGRGNTEAFF. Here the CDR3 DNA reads TGCAGCGTTGACACGGGCAGGGGAAACACTGAAGCTTTCTTT.

The CDR3 protein is CASSQGAGGNQPQHF. The DNA for the CDR3 is TGCGCCAGCAGCCAAGGTGCGGGGGGCAATCAGCCCCAGCATTTT. The rearrangement links TRBV4-1 to TRBJ1-5, with D maybe TRBD1 (5 bases). Germline loops: CDR1 MGHRA, CDR2 YSYEKL. V was clipped by 1 base and J by 2 bases, with 9 bases between them. The CDR3 runs 15 residues.

CDR3 in DNA: TGTGCCAGCAGCTTGGCTACGGGGACAGTCTTTCAGCAGTACTTC. Translating it yields CASSLATGTVFQQYF. This rearrangement joins TRBV5-6 to TRBJ2-7, with 7 bases matching TRBD1. Trimming cost V 0 bases and J 8 bases; bases outside gene matches: 11. The CDR3 sequence is 15 residues long. Germline V lookup: CDR1 SGHDT, CDR2 YYEEEE.

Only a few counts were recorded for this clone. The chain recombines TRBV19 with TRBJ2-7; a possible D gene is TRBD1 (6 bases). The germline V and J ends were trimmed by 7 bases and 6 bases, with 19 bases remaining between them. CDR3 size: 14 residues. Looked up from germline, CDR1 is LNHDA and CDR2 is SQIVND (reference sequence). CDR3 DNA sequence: TGTGCCAGTACCGGGGCAGGGGATGTGCGCGAGCAGTACTTC. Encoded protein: CASTGAGDVREQYF.